Listed below are T cell receptor beta chains from one sample, sequenced in a study of CD8+CD57+ T cells in acquired aplastic anemia. Each CDR3 protein is one row after TCRdb ran MiXCR on the reads. In the table there are 150,000 to 200,000 distinct CDR3 sequences, about 50% of which are singletons. The sequenced material came from sorted CD4+, CD8+, or CD8+CD57+ T cells (not recorded which) from PBMCs. Receptor source: a human donor with aplastic anemia. Each CDR3 is given with its conserved first and last residue. Each record gives: D gene, V gene, J gene, clone size, CDR3 DNA, CDR3 protein. A D gene is named only where the DNA matches it firmly. Size is omitted from some rows. Given values are once, few, many or a class for expanded clones.

NA	TRBV19	TRBJ2-7	NA	TGTGCCAGCAGCCCCCGAACGGACCCCTGGGAGCAGTACTTC	CASSPRTDPWEQYF
TRBD2	TRBV7-9	TRBJ2-7	NA	TGTGCCAGCAGCGACCGGACTAGTTACGAGCAGTACTTC	CASSDRTSYEQYF
NA	TRBV27	TRBJ2-5	NA	TGTGCCAGCAGGGCATCTAGCCGCCGTTTGGTAGAGACCCAGTACTTC	CASRASSRRLVETQYF
NA	TRBV4-3	TRBJ1-2	many	TGCGCCAGCAGCCAAGAGACGGGACTACCTAACTATGGCTACACCTTC	CASSQETGLPNYGYTF
NA	TRBV29-1	TRBJ1-2	NA	TGCAGCGTTGAAGGGACGAGGGCGGGAGGCTATGGCTACACCTTC	CSVEGTRAGGYGYTF
NA	TRBV2	TRBJ2-5	NA	TGTGCCAGCAGTATTAACAGGGAGGAGACCCAGTACTTC	CASSINREETQYF
TRBD1	TRBV20-1	TRBJ2-7	many	TGCAGTGCTAGAGATCCATGGACAGGGGATTCCTACGAGCAGTACTTC	CSARDPWTGDSYEQYF
TRBD1	TRBV10-3	TRBJ2-5	NA	TGTGCCATCAGTCAGACAGGGCCCAAAGAGACCCAGTACTTC	CAISQTGPKETQYF
NA	TRBV25-1	TRBJ2-7	many	TGTGCCAGCAGTGGTGGGAACGAGCAGTACTTC	CASSGGNEQYF
NA	TRBV24-1	TRBJ2-5	NA	TGTGCCACCAGGGAATTGCCGGGCCTAGAGACCCAGTACTTC	CATRELPGLETQYF
NA	TRBV7-8	TRBJ1-1	NA	TGTGCCGGCAGCTTAGTTATGGCCGAAGCTTTCTTT	CAGSLVMAEAFF
NA	TRBV2	TRBJ1-1	NA	TGTGCCAGCAAAATTTCGGGGTTTGGTACTGAAGCTTTCTTT	CASKISGFGTEAFF
NA	TRBV19	TRBJ2-7	many	TGTGCCAGTAGTATAGATCTCGGGGGTTCCTACGAGCAGTACTTC	CASSIDLGGSYEQYF
NA	TRBV7-2	TRBJ2-3	NA	TGTGCCAGCAGCTTTTTTCAGAGAACAGATACGCAGTATTTT	CASSFFQRTDTQYF
NA	TRBV12-3/TRBV12-4	TRBJ2-7	NA	TGTGCCAGCAGTTTCGGCCGGAGCTCCTACGAGCAGTACTTC	CASSFGRSSYEQYF
TRBD2	TRBV15	TRBJ2-3	few	TGTGCCACACGAGGGACTAGCGAGGATACGCAGTATTTT	CATRGTSEDTQYF
NA	TRBV2	TRBJ1-4	NA	TGTGCCAGCAGTCGGGACAAGGCCGAAAAACTGTTTTTT	CASSRDKAEKLFF
TRBD1	TRBV24-1	TRBJ1-1	NA	TGTGCCACCAGTGACGGACAGGGGATGAACACTGAAGCTTTCTTT	CATSDGQGMNTEAFF
NA	TRBV24-1	TRBJ2-7	many	TGTGCCACCAGTGATACCGGTGCTTCCTACGAGCAGTACTTC	CATSDTGASYEQYF
TRBD1	TRBV10-3	TRBJ2-1	NA	TGTGCCATCAGTGAGCCGGACAGGTTTTACAATGAGCAGTTCTTC	CAISEPDRFYNEQFF